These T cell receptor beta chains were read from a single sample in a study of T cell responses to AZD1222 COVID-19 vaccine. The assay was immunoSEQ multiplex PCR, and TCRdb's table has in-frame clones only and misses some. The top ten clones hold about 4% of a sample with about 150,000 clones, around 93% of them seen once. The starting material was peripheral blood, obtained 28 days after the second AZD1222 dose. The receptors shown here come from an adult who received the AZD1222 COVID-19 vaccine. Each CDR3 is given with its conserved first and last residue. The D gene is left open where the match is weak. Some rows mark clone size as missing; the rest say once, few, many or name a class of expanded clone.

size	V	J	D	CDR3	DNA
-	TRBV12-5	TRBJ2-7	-	CASGLGRGGQTYEQYF	TGTGCTAGTGGTTTGGGTAGGGGGGGGCAAACCTACGAGCAGTACTTC
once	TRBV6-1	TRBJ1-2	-	CASSELNKAYGYTF	TGTGCCAGCAGTGAACTGAACAAGGCCTATGGCTACACCTTC
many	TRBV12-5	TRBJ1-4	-	CASGSDSTNEKLFF	TGTGCTAGTGGCTCGGACTCAACTAATGAAAAACTGTTTTTT
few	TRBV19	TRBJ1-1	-	CASSIPGKDTEAFF	TGTGCCAGTAGTATACCCGGAAAGGACACTGAAGCTTTCTTT
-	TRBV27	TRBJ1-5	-	CASSLQRDWNQPQHF	TGTGCCAGCAGTTTACAGAGGGACTGGAATCAGCCCCAGCATTTT
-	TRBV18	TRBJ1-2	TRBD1	CASSPTQGLDGYTF	TGTGCCAGCTCACCTACACAGGGGTTGGATGGCTACACCTTC
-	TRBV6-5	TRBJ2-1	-	CASSYSVQGNEQFF	TGTGCCAGCAGTTACTCGGTACAGGGCAATGAGCAGTTCTTC
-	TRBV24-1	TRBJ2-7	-	CATSDDRSYEQYF	TGTGCCACCAGTGATGACAGGTCCTACGAGCAGTACTTC
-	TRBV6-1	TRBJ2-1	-	CASSEAVEVAEQFF	TGTGCCAGCAGTGAAGCGGTGGAGGTGGCGGAGCAGTTCTTC
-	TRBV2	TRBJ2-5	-	CASSEVRGPRETQYF	TGTGCCAGCAGTGAAGTCCGGGGGCCTAGAGAGACCCAGTACTTC
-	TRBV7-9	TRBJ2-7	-	CASSLASPQFLSSYEQYF	TGTGCCAGCAGCTTAGCCTCGCCGCAATTTTTGAGCTCCTACGAGCAGTACTTC
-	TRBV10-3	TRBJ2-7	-	CATAERITYEQYF	TGTGCCACCGCCGAGAGAATCACCTACGAGCAGTACTTC
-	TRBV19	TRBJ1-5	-	CASSLGGDQPQHF	TGTGCCAGTAGTCTAGGAGGGGATCAGCCCCAGCATTTT
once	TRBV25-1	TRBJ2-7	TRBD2	CASSEAAGGFYEQYF	TGTGCCAGCAGTGAAGCGGCGGGGGGCTTCTACGAGCAGTACTTC
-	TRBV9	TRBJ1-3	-	CASSVDGISGNTIYF	TGTGCCAGCAGCGTAGATGGCATCTCTGGAAACACCATATATTTT
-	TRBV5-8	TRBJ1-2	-	CASSLTGYGYTF	TGTGCCAGCAGCTTGACGGGCTATGGCTACACCTTC
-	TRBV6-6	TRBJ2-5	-	CASSPSLDYLKTQYF	TGTGCCAGCAGTCCTAGTTTGGACTACCTAAAGACCCAGTACTTC
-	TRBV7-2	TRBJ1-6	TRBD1	CASSLVLLTGTNSPLHF	TGTGCCAGCAGCTTAGTTCTGCTGACAGGGACGAATTCACCCCTCCACTTT
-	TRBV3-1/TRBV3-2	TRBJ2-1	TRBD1	CASSQNTGDEQFF	TGTGCCAGCAGCCAAAATACAGGGGATGAGCAGTTCTTC
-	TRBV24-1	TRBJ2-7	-	CATSVHYEQYF	TGTGCCACCAGTGTCCATTACGAGCAGTACTTC
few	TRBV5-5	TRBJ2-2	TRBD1	CASRPQGYTGELFF	TGTGCCAGCAGGCCACAGGGGTACACCGGGGAGCTGTTTTTT
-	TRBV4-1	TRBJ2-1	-	CASSQGAGGLYNEQFF	TGCGCCAGCAGCCAAGGGGCCGGGGGCCTTTACAATGAGCAGTTCTTC
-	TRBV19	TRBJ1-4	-	CASSGQGREKLFF	TGTGCCAGTAGTGGTCAGGGACGGGAAAAACTGTTTTTT
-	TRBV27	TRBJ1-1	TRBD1	CASSYQGPPGTGNTEAFF	TGTGCCAGCAGTTACCAAGGACCCCCCGGGACAGGGAACACTGAAGCTTTCTTT
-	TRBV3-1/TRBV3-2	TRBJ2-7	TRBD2	CASSHGLAGGRDEQYF	TGTGCCAGCAGCCACGGACTAGCGGGGGGCAGAGACGAGCAGTACTTC
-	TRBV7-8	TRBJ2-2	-	CANRLGSNTGELFF	TGTGCCAACCGTCTGGGTTCGAACACCGGGGAGCTGTTTTTT
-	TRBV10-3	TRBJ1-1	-	CAIGEGSGTEAFF	TGTGCCATCGGTGAGGGTTCGGGCACTGAAGCTTTCTTT
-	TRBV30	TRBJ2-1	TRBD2	CAWSRLGGVAYNEQFF	TGTGCCTGGAGCCGCTTGGGGGGGGTCGCCTACAATGAGCAGTTCTTC
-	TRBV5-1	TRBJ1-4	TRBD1	CASRATGQVYEKLFF	TGCGCCAGCAGGGCGACCGGACAGGTATATGAAAAACTGTTTTTT
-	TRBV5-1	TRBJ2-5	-	CASSLALRETQYF	TGCGCCAGCAGCTTGGCCCTCAGGGAGACCCAGTACTTC
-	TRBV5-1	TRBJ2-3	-	CASSLDSDTDTQYF	TGCGCCAGCAGCTTGGACTCAGACACAGATACGCAGTATTTT
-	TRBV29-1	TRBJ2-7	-	CSVDRDGSYEQYF	TGCAGCGTTGATCGGGACGGATCCTACGAGCAGTACTTC
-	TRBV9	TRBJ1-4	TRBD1	CASSVGTGDNEKLFF	TGTGCCAGCAGCGTAGGGACAGGAGATAATGAAAAACTGTTTTTT
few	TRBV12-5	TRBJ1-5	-	CASGLVDTRTTNQPQHF	TGTGCTAGTGGTTTGGTTGACACCAGAACTACTAATCAGCCCCAGCATTTT
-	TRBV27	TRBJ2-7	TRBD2	CASSASGRRGSYEQYF	TGTGCCAGCAGCGCTAGCGGGAGGAGGGGCTCCTACGAGCAGTACTTC
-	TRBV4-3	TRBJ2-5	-	CASSKTPVGSVQETQYF	TGCGCCAGCAGCAAAACCCCTGTCGGGTCCGTCCAAGAGACCCAGTACTTC
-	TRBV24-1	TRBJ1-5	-	CATSEATGVEQPQHF	TGTGCCACCAGTGAAGCGACAGGAGTGGAGCAGCCCCAGCATTTT
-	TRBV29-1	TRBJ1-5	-	CSVGSTDNQPQHF	TGCAGCGTTGGATCGACAGACAATCAGCCCCAGCATTTT
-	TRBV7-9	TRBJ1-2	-	CASSEVRAVVANYGYTF	TGTGCCAGCAGCGAAGTCAGGGCCGTGGTAGCTAACTATGGCTACACCTTC
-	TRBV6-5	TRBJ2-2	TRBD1	CASSPGTANTGELFF	TGTGCCAGCAGCCCCGGGACAGCAAACACCGGGGAGCTGTTTTTT
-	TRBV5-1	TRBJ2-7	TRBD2	CASSSSGGSYEQYF	TGCGCCAGCAGCTCGTCGGGGGGATCCTACGAGCAGTACTTC
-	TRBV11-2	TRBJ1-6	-	CASSQGSPLHF	TGTGCCAGCAGCCAGGGTTCACCCCTCCACTTT
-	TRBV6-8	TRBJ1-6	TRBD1	CASSYTGDGSPLHF	TGTGCCAGCAGTTATACAGGGGATGGGTCACCCCTCCACTTT
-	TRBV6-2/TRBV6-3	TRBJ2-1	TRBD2	CASSAESGSYNEQFF	TGTGCCAGCAGTGCGGAGAGCGGGAGCTACAATGAGCAGTTCTTC
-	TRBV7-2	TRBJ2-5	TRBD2	CASSLAARETQYF	TGTGCCAGCAGCCTAGCGGCTAGAGAGACCCAGTACTTC
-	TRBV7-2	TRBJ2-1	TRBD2	CASSSTTSGNYNEQFF	TGTGCCAGCAGCTCGACTACTAGCGGGAACTACAATGAGCAGTTCTTC
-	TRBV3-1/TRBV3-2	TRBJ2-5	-	CASSPGPAKTQYF	TGTGCCAGCAGCCCTGGACCCGCCAAGACCCAGTACTTC
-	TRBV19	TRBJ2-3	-	CASRTTGDSTDTQYF	TGTGCCAGTAGGACGACAGGTGACAGCACAGATACGCAGTATTTT
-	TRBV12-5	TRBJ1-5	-	CASAPPREALIPNQPQHF	TGTGCTAGTGCCCCTCCTCGGGAGGCCCTAATACCCAATCAGCCCCAGCATTTT
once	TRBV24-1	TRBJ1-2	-	CATSDAGTSANYGYTF	TGTGCCACCAGTGACGCCGGGACCTCAGCTAACTATGGCTACACCTTC